Listed here is a single TCR beta chain. As yet, its antigen is unknown. This entry is derived from a study of memory CD4+ T cells and cytomegalovirus serostatus. Regarding the study as a whole: Each of approximately 61 CMV-associated TCRbeta sequences occurred in one to five individuals.

Sequencing was performed with immunoSEQ multiplex PCR; in TCRdb, only in-frame clones are kept and a portion is missing. The sample consists of about 82,000 clones, over 80% of them appearing once. The sort gate was single viable CD3+CD4+CD8-CD45RO+ cells for memory CD4+ T cells. The V gene lost 6 bases and the J gene lost 0 bases, with 14 bases spanning the gap. Germline CDR1 MNHNY, CDR2 SVGAGI (reference sequence). The length of the CDR3 is 15 residues. This receptor was obtained from an adult in good health and CMV-seronegative. The sample comprised memory CD4+ T cells from blood. The chain uses TRBV6-6 and TRBJ1-2, with D possibly being TRBD1 (5 bases). The CDR3 region is CASSLSGTSNYGYTF. The DNA for the CDR3 is TGTGCCAGCAGCCTATCCGGGACGTCTAACTATGGCTACACCTTC.